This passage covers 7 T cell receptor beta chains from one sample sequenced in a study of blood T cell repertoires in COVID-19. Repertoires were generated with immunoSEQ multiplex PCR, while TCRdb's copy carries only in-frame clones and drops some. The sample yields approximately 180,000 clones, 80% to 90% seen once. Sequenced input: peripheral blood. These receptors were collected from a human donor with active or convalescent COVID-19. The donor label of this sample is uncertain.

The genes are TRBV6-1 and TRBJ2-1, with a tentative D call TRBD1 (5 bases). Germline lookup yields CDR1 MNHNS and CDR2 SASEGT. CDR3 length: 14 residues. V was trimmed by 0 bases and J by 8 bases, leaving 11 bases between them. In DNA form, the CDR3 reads TGTGCCAGCAGTGAAGCGCTTGGGGCAGATGAGCAGTTCTTC. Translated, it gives CASSEALGADEQFF.

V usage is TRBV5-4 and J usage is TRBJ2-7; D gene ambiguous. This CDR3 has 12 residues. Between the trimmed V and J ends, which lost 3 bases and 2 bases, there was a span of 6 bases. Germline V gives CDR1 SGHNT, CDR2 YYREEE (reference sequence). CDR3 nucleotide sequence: TGTGCCAGCAGCTCAGATACCTACGAGCAGTACTTC. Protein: CASSSDTYEQYF.

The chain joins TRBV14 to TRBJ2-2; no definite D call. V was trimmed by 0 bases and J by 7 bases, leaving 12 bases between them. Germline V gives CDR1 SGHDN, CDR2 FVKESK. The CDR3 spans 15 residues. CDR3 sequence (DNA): TGTGCCAGCAGCCAAGATCAAGAACAGTTCGGGGAGCTGTTTTTT. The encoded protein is CASSQDQEQFGELFF. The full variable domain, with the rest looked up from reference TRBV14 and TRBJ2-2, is EAGVTQFPSHSVIEKGQTVTLRCDPISGHDNLYWYRRVMGKEIKFLLHFVKESKQDESGMPNNRFLAERTGGTYSTLKVQPAELEDSGVYFCASSQDQEQFGELFFGEGSRLTVL.

CDR3 DNA: TGTGCCAGTAGCCGCCTAGCGGGAGGACTCACAGATACGCAGTATTTT. This encodes CASSRLAGGLTDTQYF. V is TRBV19 and J is TRBJ2-3; 11 bases are shared with TRBD2. The germline V gene encodes CDR1 LNHDA and CDR2 SQIVND (reference sequence). This CDR3 spans 16 amino acids. V was clipped by 6 bases and J by 2 bases; unmatched bases: 7. Based on the CDR3 plus reference TRBV19 and TRBJ2-3, the full variable domain is DGGITQSPKYLFRKEGQNVTLSCEQNLNHDAMYWYRQDPGQGLRLIYYSQIVNDFQKGDIAEGYSVSREKKESFPLTVTSAQKNPTAFYLCASSRLAGGLTDTQYFGPGTRLTVL.

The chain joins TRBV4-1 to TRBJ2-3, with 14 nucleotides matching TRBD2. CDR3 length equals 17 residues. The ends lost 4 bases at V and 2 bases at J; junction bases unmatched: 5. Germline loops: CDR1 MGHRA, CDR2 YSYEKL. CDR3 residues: CASSLGLAGGNTDTQYF. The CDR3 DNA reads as TGCGCCAGCAGCCTCGGACTAGCGGGGGGTAACACAGATACGCAGTATTTT.

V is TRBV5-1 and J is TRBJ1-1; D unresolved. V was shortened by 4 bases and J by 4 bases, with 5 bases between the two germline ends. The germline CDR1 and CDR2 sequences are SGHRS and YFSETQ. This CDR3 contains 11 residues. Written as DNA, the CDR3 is TGCGCCAGCAGCACGCGCACTGAAGCTTTCTTT. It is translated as CASSTRTEAFF.

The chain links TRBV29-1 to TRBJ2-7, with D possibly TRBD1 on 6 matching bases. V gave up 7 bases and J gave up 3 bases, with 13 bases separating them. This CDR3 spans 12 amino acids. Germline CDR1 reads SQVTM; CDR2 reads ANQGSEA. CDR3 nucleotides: TGCAGCGCGACAGACAGGTTCTACGAGCAGTACTTC. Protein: CSATDRFYEQYF.